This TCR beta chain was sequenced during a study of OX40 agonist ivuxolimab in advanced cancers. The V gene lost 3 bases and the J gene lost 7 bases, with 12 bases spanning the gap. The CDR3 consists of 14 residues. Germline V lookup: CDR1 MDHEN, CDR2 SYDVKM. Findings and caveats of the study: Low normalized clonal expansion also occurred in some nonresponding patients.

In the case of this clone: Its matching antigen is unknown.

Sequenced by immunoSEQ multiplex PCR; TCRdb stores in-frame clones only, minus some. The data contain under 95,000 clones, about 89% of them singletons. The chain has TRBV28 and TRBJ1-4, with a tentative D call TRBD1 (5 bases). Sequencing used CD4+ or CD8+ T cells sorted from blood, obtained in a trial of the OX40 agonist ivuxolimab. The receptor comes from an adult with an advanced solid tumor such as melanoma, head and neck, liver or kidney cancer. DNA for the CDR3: TGTGCCAGCAGTTTTGTCAGGGATGTTGAAAAACTGTTTTTT. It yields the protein CASSFVRDVEKLFF.